This T cell receptor (beta chain) derives from a study of T-cell reconstitution after alpha-beta-depleted transplantation in children. The germline V gene encodes CDR1 SQVTM and CDR2 ANQGSEA. CDR3 size: 14 residues. V gave up 3 bases and J gave up 0 bases; unmatched junction bases: 2. Unique molecular identifiers tagged the TCRbeta library. TCRdb analysed the PCR reads with MiXCR anew, one entry per CDR3 protein. This table holds fewer than 250,000 distinct CDR3 sequences, around 7.5% found once. This clonotype was seen ten or more times. Its specificity is not known. Findings and limits, study-wide: Elevated TCRbeta diversity at day 60 was traced, in some patients, to surviving recipient T cells and thymic progenitors.

The sequences come from PBMCs, mostly from graft donor cells, collected 180 days after TCRalphabeta/CD19-depleted stem cell transplant. The chain is built from TRBV29-1 and TRBJ2-5; TRBD2 agrees at 9 bases. This clonotype was obtained from a male patient between 5 and 17 years old who had a stem cell transplant for acute lymphoblastic leukemia, so the T cells may come from the graft donor. CDR3 nucleotides: TGCAGCGTTGAGGCTAGCGGGAACCAAGAGACCCAGTACTTC. Encoded protein: CSVEASGNQETQYF. The whole variable domain, filled in from reference TRBV29-1 and TRBJ2-5, reads SAVISQKPSRDICQRGTSLTIQCQVDSQVTMMFWYRQQPGQSLTLIATANQGSEATYESGFVIDKFPISRPNLTFSTLTVSNMSPEDSSIYLCSVEASGNQETQYFGPGTRLLVL.